Shown below are 20 T cell receptor beta chains from a single sample sequenced in a study of graft-versus-host responses after intestinal transplantation. The repertoire was sequenced with immunoSEQ multiplex PCR; TCRdb's copy has only in-frame clones and lacks some. Here the sample spans tens of thousands of clones, around 93% being singletons. No antigen is known for these receptors. The source material was unstimulated CD8+ T cells sorted from spleen or lymph node cells, sampled before transplant. All receptors derive from a human donor who was the organ donor for an intestinal transplant.

This chain links TRBV19 with TRBJ1-1; tentative D call: TRBD1 (6 bases). Germline CDR1 reads LNHDA; CDR2 reads SQIVND (reference sequence). The ends were cut back, 5 bases at V and 3 bases at J, with 10 bases in the middle. CDR3 length equals 13 residues. The CDR3 reads CASSYTGYTEAFF. The CDR3 bases are TGTGCCAGTAGTTACACAGGGTACACTGAAGCTTTCTTT. Full variable domain (rest looked up from reference TRBV19 and TRBJ1-1): DGGITQSPKYLFRKEGQNVTLSCEQNLNHDAMYWYRQDPGQGLRLIYYSQIVNDFQKGDIAEGYSVSREKKESFPLTVTSAQKNPTAFYLCASSYTGYTEAFFGQGTRLTVV.

This clone was picked up a small number of times. The CDR3 coding sequence is TGTGCCAGCAGCCAAGGGCTGGGACACCAAGCTTTCTTT. It codes for CASSQGLGHQAFF. This sequence joins TRBV4-2 and TRBJ1-1; D is possibly TRBD1 (6 bases). The CDR3 sequence is 13 residues long. V dropped 1 base and J dropped 9 bases, with 12 bases sitting between them. Per germline, CDR1 LGHNA and CDR2 YNFKEQ.

The V and J genes are TRBV6-1 and TRBJ2-7, with 10 bases fitting TRBD2. Germline CDR1 reads MNHNS; CDR2 reads SASEGT. The CDR3 has 16 amino acids. Trimming took 2 bases from V and 3 from J; bases not matched to a gene: 7. DNA of the CDR3: TGTGCCAGCAGTGAAAGTATAGCGGGGGGACTCTACGAGCAGTACTTC. The encoded protein is CASSESIAGGLYEQYF.

For the CDR3, the DNA is TGTGCCAGTAGTTTATTTCCGGCAGGGATTTACTATGGCTACACCTTC. Its protein is CASSLFPAGIYYGYTF. The chain employs TRBV19 and TRBJ1-2, with D perhaps matching TRBD1 (5 bases). This CDR3 spans 16 amino acids. Germline loops: CDR1 LNHDA, CDR2 SQIVND (reference sequence). The V and J ends lost 5 bases and 3 bases respectively, with 19 bases between them.

The V and J genes are TRBV7-9 and TRBJ2-1; a possible D gene is TRBD1 (6 bases). With 4 bases removed from V and 0 bases from J, the gap between germline ends came to 13 bases. Germline V gene data show CDR1 as SEHNR and CDR2 as FQNEAQ (reference sequence). The CDR3 sequence is 16 residues long. Here the CDR3 reads CASSSGGGISYNEQFF. In nucleotides, the CDR3 is TGTGCCAGCAGCTCGGGTGGGGGCATCTCCTACAATGAGCAGTTCTTC.

The chain carries TRBV30 and TRBJ2-1, with 11 bases aligning to TRBD2. Germline V lookup: CDR1 GTSNPN, CDR2 SVGIG (reference sequence). The V gene end was trimmed by 6 bases and the J gene end by 0 bases; junction bases not matched to a gene: 13. There are 18 residues in the CDR3. DNA for the CDR3: TGTGCCTGCCCCAAGCTAGCGGGAGGCCCGAGCTCCTACAATGAGCAGTTCTTC. The encoded protein is CACPKLAGGPSSYNEQFF.

V gene TRBV6-5 combines with J gene TRBJ1-3, with 9 bases matching TRBD1. This CDR3 comprises 15 residues. Germline CDR1 reads MNHEY; CDR2 reads SVGAGI. J gave up 4 bases and V 5 bases, and 6 bases lay outside the gene matches. The CDR3 protein is CASSGYRGPGNTIYF. The CDR3 coding sequence is TGTGCCAGCAGTGGGTACAGGGGGCCCGGAAACACCATATATTTT.

V and J are TRBV7-2 and TRBJ2-5; D unresolved. V lost 2 bases and J 2 bases, leaving 6 bases between the germline ends. This CDR3 is 13 amino acids long. The germline V gene has CDR1 SGHTA and CDR2 FQGNSA. This chain's CDR3 is CASSLSRQETQYF. The DNA of the CDR3 is TGTGCCAGCAGCTTATCTAGACAAGAGACCCAGTACTTC.

V is TRBV11-2 and J is TRBJ2-5, with no clear D. The J call could be wrong; TRBJ2-7 is a better fit for the DNA end. In germline, CDR1 is SGHAT, CDR2 FQNNGV. The CDR3 extends over 15 amino acids. This chain's CDR3 is CASSFYAAPAYEQYF. In DNA, the CDR3 is TGTGCCAGCAGCTTCTACGCGGCCCCGGCCTACGAGCAGTACTTC.

V and J are TRBV27 and TRBJ2-1, with TRBD2 matching over 12 bases. The CDR3 totals 14 residues. V trimming: 6 bases; J trimming: 7 bases; junction bases outside the gene matches: 4. Germline V gene data show CDR1 as MNHEY and CDR2 as SMNVEV (reference sequence). CDR3 nucleotide sequence: TGTGCCAGCAGCTTGACTAGCGGGAGAAATGAGCAGTTCTTC. Protein: CASSLTSGRNEQFF.

The genes are TRBV2 and TRBJ1-1, with a weak D call TRBD1 (6 bases). Germline V gene sequence: CDR1 SNHLY, CDR2 FYNNEI. V was pared by 5 bases and J by 2 bases, with 9 bases between. The CDR3 extends over 13 amino acids. The CDR3 spells CASSWTANTEAFF. The CDR3 DNA reads as TGTGCCAGCAGTTGGACAGCCAACACTGAAGCTTTCTTT.

The chain combines TRBV7-6 with TRBJ1-1; 7 bases are shared with TRBD1. J gave up 6 bases and V 3 bases, and 4 bases lay outside the gene matches. This CDR3 is built from 13 residues. Germline V gives CDR1 SGHVS, CDR2 FNYEAQ. CDR3 nucleotides: TGTGCCAGCAGCTTTTCAGGGGGATCTGAAGCTTTCTTT. It specifies CASSFSGGSEAFF.

The chain couples TRBV6-4 to TRBJ2-2; the D gene is possibly TRBD1 (6 bases). Germline assignment: CDR1 MRHNA and CDR2 SNTAGT. The CDR3 has 15 residues. Between the trimmed V and J ends, which lost 2 bases and 0 bases, there was a span of 7 bases. The CDR3 is CASSDGTTNTGELFF. The CDR3 DNA follows: TGTGCCAGCAGTGACGGGACAACGAACACCGGGGAGCTGTTTTTT.

A word on this clone: The sample holds other DNA sequences that translate to the same CDR3. V and J are TRBV4-1 and TRBJ1-1; a possible D gene is TRBD1 (6 bases). V was pared by 1 base and J by 4 bases, with 10 bases between. Germline-derived CDR1 and CDR2 are MGHRA and YSYEKL. The CDR3 loop spans 14 amino acids. CDR3 nucleotides: TGCGCCAGCAGCCAAGGTCAGGGGAGCACTGAAGCTTTCTTT. Amino acids: CASSQGQGSTEAFF.

J is TRBJ2-5 and V is TRBV2, with 9 bases that match TRBD1. Losses at the gene ends were 5 bases for V and 7 bases for J; bases not matched to a gene: 11. The germline V gene encodes CDR1 SNHLY and CDR2 FYNNEI. This CDR3 has 15 amino acids. The CDR3 region is CASSKGQGGSGTQYF. The CDR3 DNA follows: TGTGCCAGCAGTAAGGGACAGGGCGGGAGTGGGACCCAGTACTTC.

The chain combines TRBV25-1 with TRBJ2-1; D remains ambiguous. Trimming stripped 8 bases from V and 10 bases from J, with 12 bases between. CDR1 and CDR2 from the germline V gene are MGHDK and SYGVNS. This CDR3 comprises 11 residues. The CDR3 coding sequence is TGTGCCAGCGGGCCGGCACGAGAGCAGTTCTTC. Amino acids: CASGPAREQFF.

This chain connects TRBV2 to TRBJ2-1, with TRBD2 as a possible D gene (6 bases). The germline V gene has CDR1 SNHLY and CDR2 FYNNEI. V was clipped by 7 bases and J by 3 bases, with 16 bases between them. This CDR3 has 15 residues. The CDR3 DNA sequence: TGTGCCAGCATTGGGCCGGGGGATCACTACAATGAGCAGTTCTTC. Translated, it gives CASIGPGDHYNEQFF.

The genes are TRBV7-9 and TRBJ2-1; 7 positions agree with TRBD1. The CDR3 is 13 amino acids. CDR1 is SEHNR, CDR2 FQNEAQ, per germline (reference sequence). V lost 3 bases to trimming and J lost 7 bases; unmatched junction nucleotides: 3. The CDR3 reads CASSLGTANEQFF. CDR3 nucleotide sequence: TGTGCCAGCAGCTTGGGGACAGCAAATGAGCAGTTCTTC.

The J gene is TRBJ2-7, the V gene TRBV6-5; D uncertain. The CDR3 length is 13 residues. Trimming cost V 6 bases and J 0 bases, with 9 bases left between them. From germline, CDR1 is MNHEY and CDR2 SVGAGI. CDR3 sequence: CASRDGLSYEQYF. The DNA for the CDR3 is TGTGCCAGCAGGGACGGTCTCTCCTACGAGCAGTACTTC.

The genes are TRBV6-1 and TRBJ2-7; D call uncertain. The CDR3 loop spans 11 amino acids. With 5 bases removed from V and 2 bases from J, the gap between germline ends came to 4 bases. Germline V gene data show CDR1 as MNHNS and CDR2 as SASEGT. The CDR3 nucleotides read TGTGCCAGCAGTTCCACCTACGAGCAGTACTTC. This gives the protein CASSSTYEQYF.